The clone carrying this T cell receptor beta chain has ten or more counts. This record comes from a study of read filtering for tumor transcriptome and immune sequencing. The wider study: 8 patients were R-ISS I, approximately 15 were R-ISS II, 7 were R-ISS III.

The library was built from roughly 400 ng RNA with molecular barcoded adaptors for alpha/delta and beta/gamma chains. TCRdb reprocessed the reads via MiXCR and lists one record per CDR3 protein. Of some 41,000 distinct CDR3 sequences listed, roughly 12% are singletons. The CDR3 loop spans 17 amino acids. The germline V and J ends were trimmed by 5 bases and 0 bases, with 17 bases remaining between them. The rearrangement joins TRBV12-3 or TRBV12-4 to TRBJ1-3; a weak D match, TRBD1 (5 bases). The receptor was isolated from a donor at least 40 years old with multiple myeloma. Source material: a population of CD138-negative cells sorted from bone marrow. Here the CDR3 reads CASSADGAGHSGNTIYF. The CDR3 region has the DNA TGTGCCAGCAGTGCGGATGGGGCAGGCCACTCTGGAAACACCATATATTTT.